Below, 10 T cell receptor beta chains from the same sample are listed, as sequenced in a study of cytomegalovirus exposure and HLA in healthy donors. PCR used 60 Vbeta primers and 13 Jbeta primers. Repertoires were generated with immunoSEQ multiplex PCR, while TCRdb's copy carries only in-frame clones and drops some. In the table there are over 130,000 clones, around 78% of which are singletons. Specimen: PBMCs. These receptors came from a woman in her thirties or forties in good health and CMV-seropositive.

This clone was observed once. This chain connects TRBV19 to TRBJ1-1; TRBD1 might be the D (5 bases). Per germline, CDR1 LNHDA and CDR2 SQIVND (reference sequence). V gave up 6 bases and J gave up 4 bases, with 15 bases separating them. There are 14 residues in the CDR3. The CDR3 nucleotides are TGTGCCAGTAGCGTAAGGGGTCAGAGCACTGAAGCTTTCTTT. Translation gives CASSVRGQSTEAFF.

The V gene is TRBV19, the J gene TRBJ1-3; 7 nucleotides line up with TRBD1. The CDR3 has 16 residues. The germline V gene has CDR1 LNHDA and CDR2 SQIVND (reference sequence). The V and J ends lost 5 bases and 4 bases, in that order; junction bases with no gene match: 11. The CDR3 protein is CASSFDRVYGGNTIYF. The CDR3 nucleotides are TGTGCCAGTAGTTTCGACAGGGTCTACGGCGGAAACACCATATATTTT.

The chain employs TRBV6-1 and TRBJ2-5; tentatively, D is TRBD2 (6 bases). The V end was cut by 8 bases, the J end by 0 bases, with 10 bases between. The germline V gene has CDR1 MNHNS and CDR2 SASEGT. The CDR3 contains 13 residues. Written as DNA, the CDR3 is TGTGCCAGCTTAGCGGCAAACCAAGAGACCCAGTACTTC. It encodes CASLAANQETQYF.

This clone was detected only once. The genes are TRBV9 and TRBJ1-2; possibly TRBD1 for D (5 bases). Trimming shortened V by 3 bases and J by 4 bases, and 13 bases separated the two germline ends. The CDR3 is 14 amino acids. CDR1 and CDR2 from the germline V gene are SGDLS and YYNGEE. The CDR3 coding sequence is TGTGCCAGCAGCGATGCGGGGGGGGGCTATGGCTACACCTTC. It specifies CASSDAGGGYGYTF.

This clone was counted once. The chain joins TRBV2 to TRBJ2-7; TRBD2 matches 7 bases. CDR1 and CDR2 from the germline V gene are SNHLY and FYNNEI. The CDR3 has 13 amino acids. V gave up 5 bases and J gave up 1 base; unmatched junction bases: 2. The DNA of the CDR3 is TGTGCCAGCAGTTCTAGCGGATCCTACGAGCAGTACTTC. As protein: CASSSSGSYEQYF.

The sample holds a few counts of this clone. This sequence joins TRBV9 and TRBJ1-6; no firm D call. The germline V and J ends were trimmed by 0 bases and 0 bases, with 7 bases remaining between them. The V gene's germline CDR1 is SGDLS and CDR2 YYNGEE. This CDR3 comprises 16 residues. CDR3 DNA sequence: TGTGCCAGCAGCGTAGGCCCGAGCTCCTATAATTCACCCCTCCACTTT. Translating gives CASSVGPSSYNSPLHF.

This chain links TRBV7-2 with TRBJ2-5; 8 bases match TRBD2. There are 16 residues in the CDR3. The J segment lost 0 bases and the V segment lost 1 base, leaving 4 bases of the junction unmatched. Germline V CDR1 and CDR2: SGHTA, FQGNSA. CDR3 bases: TGTGCCAGCAGCTTAGGGCTAGCGGGCCACCAAGAGACCCAGTACTTC. Protein: CASSLGLAGHQETQYF. The whole variable domain, remainder taken from reference TRBV7-2 and TRBJ2-5, is GAGVSQSPSNKVTEKGKDVELRCDPISGHTALYWYRQSLGQGLEFLIYFQGNSAPDKSGLPSDRFSAERTGGSVSTLTIQRTQQEDSAVYLCASSLGLAGHQETQYFGPGTRLLVL.

The J gene is TRBJ2-7, the V gene TRBV11-2, with D hard to call. Germline loops: CDR1 SGHAT, CDR2 FQNNGV. Trimming shortened V by 1 base and J by 2 bases, and 9 bases separated the two germline ends. This CDR3 is built from 14 residues. The CDR3 DNA reads TGTGCCAGCAGCTTAGTCACGACAACCTACGAGCAGTACTTC. Amino acid sequence: CASSLVTTTYEQYF.

The chain carries TRBV2 and TRBJ2-1, with D possibly TRBD1 on 5 matching bases. Trimming took off 3 bases at V and 5 bases at J, with 8 bases between the two ends. Germline-derived CDR1 and CDR2 are SNHLY and FYNNEI. The CDR3 consists of 13 residues. The CDR3 protein is CASSDRANNEQFF. CDR3 DNA: TGTGCCAGCAGTGACAGGGCCAACAATGAGCAGTTCTTC.

V is TRBV10-3 and J is TRBJ1-2; D unclear. The germline gives CDR1 ENHRY, CDR2 SYGVKD. This CDR3 is 13 amino acids long. V dropped 10 bases and J dropped 8 bases, with 20 bases sitting between them. The CDR3 DNA sequence: TGTGCCACTTATCCGGCACCGGGAGGAGGCTACACCTTC. This translates into CATYPAPGGGYTF.